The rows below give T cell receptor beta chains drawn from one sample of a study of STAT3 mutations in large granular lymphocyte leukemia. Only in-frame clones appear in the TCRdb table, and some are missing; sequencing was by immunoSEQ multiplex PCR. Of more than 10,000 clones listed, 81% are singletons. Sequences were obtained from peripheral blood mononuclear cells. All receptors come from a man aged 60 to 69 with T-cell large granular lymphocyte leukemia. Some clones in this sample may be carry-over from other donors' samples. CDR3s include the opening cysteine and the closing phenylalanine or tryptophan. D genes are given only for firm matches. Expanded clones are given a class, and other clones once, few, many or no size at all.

CASKEAQTASTDTQYF TGTGCCAGCAAAGAGGCCCAGACCGCTAGCACAGATACGCAGTATTTT . TRBV5-4 few TRBJ2-3
CASSVSVVDEQYF TGTGCCAGCAGTGTGAGTGTCGTCGACGAGCAGTACTTC . TRBV2 . TRBJ2-7
CASRIDTVQNIQYF TGTGCCAGCAGGATCGACACCGTCCAAAACATTCAGTACTTC . TRBV6-5 . TRBJ2-4
CASSLAKGGVGRNTGELFF TGTGCCAGCAGCTTAGCGAAAGGGGGTGTCGGGAGAAACACCGGGGAGCTGTTTTTT . TRBV7-2 . TRBJ2-2
CASSDSNEKLFF TGTGCCAGCAGCGACTCGAATGAAAAACTGTTTTTT . TRBV7-9 once TRBJ1-4
CASSAGLLEQYF TGTGCCAGTAGTGCCGGACTCTTGGAGCAGTACTTC . TRBV19 . TRBJ2-7
CASSRNRGLGETQYF TGTGCCAGCAGCCGAAACAGGGGGCTCGGGGAGACCCAGTACTTC TRBD1 TRBV14 . TRBJ2-5
CASSLDAGLRGEQYF TGTGCCAGCAGCTTAGATGCGGGGCTGAGGGGCGAGCAGTACTTC . TRBV7-9 . TRBJ2-7
CAGGASGSTDTQYF TGTGCCGGGGGGGCTAGCGGTTCCACAGATACGCAGTATTTT . TRBV5-4 . TRBJ2-3
CASSAAAGTSGRAGTDTQYF TGTGCCAGCAGCGCAGCCGCTGGGACTAGCGGGAGGGCTGGCACAGATACGCAGTATTTT TRBD2 TRBV9 . TRBJ2-3
CASSPRLAGGYTF TGTGCCAGCAGTCCCCGACTCGCCGGCGGCTACACCTTC . TRBV28 few TRBJ1-2
CASGPSGSSYNEQFF TGTGCCAGCGGACCGAGCGGGAGCTCCTACAATGAGCAGTTCTTC TRBD2 TRBV6-5 few TRBJ2-1
CASSDGQGAQPQHF TGTGCCAGCAGTGATGGACAGGGGGCTCAGCCCCAGCATTTT TRBD1 TRBV6-1 . TRBJ1-5
CASRPDRNSETQYF TGTGCCAGCAGACCCGACAGGAACTCGGAGACCCAGTACTTC . TRBV2 . TRBJ2-5
CASRLGTSGRTSSYNEQFF TGCGCCAGCAGGCTTGGGACTAGCGGGAGGACCAGCTCCTACAATGAGCAGTTCTTC TRBD2 TRBV5-1 . TRBJ2-1
CASSLGRPGQKFNQPQHF TGTGCCAGCAGTTTGGGGCGCCCGGGACAGAAATTTAATCAGCCCCAGCATTTT TRBD1 TRBV28 . TRBJ1-5
CASSHGLAPDTQYF TGCGCCAGCAGCCATGGGCTGGCCCCAGATACGCAGTATTTT . TRBV4-3 once TRBJ2-3
CASSFQGAIYEQYF TGCGCCAGCAGCTTTCAGGGGGCGATCTACGAGCAGTACTTC TRBD1 TRBV5-1 . TRBJ2-7
CASSSGTGPVQPQHF TGTGCCAGCAGTTCGGGGACAGGGCCGGTTCAGCCCCAGCATTTT TRBD1 TRBV27 . TRBJ1-5
CASSPFGTAGAYEQYF TGTGCCAGCAGCCCCTTCGGGACAGCGGGAGCGTACGAGCAGTACTTC . TRBV7-9 . TRBJ2-7
CASSRTGTSDRRGEQFF TGTGCCAGCTCCCGGACCGGGACTAGCGATCGACGGGGTGAGCAGTTCTTC TRBD2 TRBV18 . TRBJ2-1
CASSLDLAGGWASYEQYF TGCGCCAGCAGCTTGGACCTAGCGGGAGGGTGGGCCTCCTACGAGCAGTACTTC TRBD2 TRBV5-1 . TRBJ2-7
CASSSTGPSYERFF TGCGCTAGCAGCTCGACAGGTCCCAGCTATGAAAGGTTCTTC . TRBV5-1 . TRBJ2-1
CASSFAIRNTGELFF TGTGCCAGCAGCTTTGCGATTCGAAACACCGGGGAGCTGTTTTTT . TRBV5-8 few TRBJ2-2
CASSYRPYEQFF TGTGCCAGCAGTTACCGTCCCTATGAGCAGTTCTTC . TRBV6-6 . TRBJ2-1
CASQQGSTLTEAFF TGTGCCAGCCAGCAAGGCTCCACACTCACTGAAGCTTTCTTT . TRBV4-2 . TRBJ1-1
CASSGTGEAEAFF TGTGCCAGCTCCGGGACAGGGGAAGCTGAAGCTTTCTTT TRBD1 TRBV6-1 . TRBJ1-1
CASSQEARGTDTQYF TGCGCCAGCAGCCAAGAGGCCAGGGGCACAGATACGCAGTATTTT . TRBV4-1 . TRBJ2-3
CASSYSGQGYQQYF TGTGCCAGCAGTTACTCGGGGCAGGGGTATCAGCAGTACTTC . TRBV6-5 . TRBJ2-7
CASSVDAGMNTEAFF TGTGCCAGCAGCGTAGATGCAGGAATGAACACTGAAGCTTTCTTT . TRBV9 . TRBJ1-1
CASSYALANTGELFF TGTGCCAGCAGTTACGCCCTAGCCAACACCGGGGAGCTGTTTTTT . TRBV6-5 . TRBJ2-2
CAINGGQGEIQYF TGTGCCATCAACGGGGGACAGGGGGAGATTCAGTACTTC TRBD1 TRBV10-3 . TRBJ2-4
CASSLLGTFTSSYNEQFF TGCGCCAGCAGCTTGTTGGGCACCTTCACGAGCTCCTACAATGAGCAGTTCTTC . TRBV5-1 . TRBJ2-1
CASSPGGWEESVEQYF TGTGCCAGCAGCCCGGGCGGATGGGAGGAGTCAGTCGAGCAGTACTTC . TRBV14 . TRBJ2-7
CASSRQGNQPQHF TGTGCCAGCAGCCGACAGGGCAATCAGCCCCAGCATTTT . TRBV7-2 . TRBJ1-5
CASSSYPGQENYGYTF TGTGCCAGCAGTTCATATCCGGGACAGGAAAACTATGGCTACACCTTC TRBD1 TRBV6-6 . TRBJ1-2
CASRPNPPYEQYF TGTGCCAGCCGGCCCAACCCCCCCTACGAGCAGTACTTC . TRBV6-5 few TRBJ2-7